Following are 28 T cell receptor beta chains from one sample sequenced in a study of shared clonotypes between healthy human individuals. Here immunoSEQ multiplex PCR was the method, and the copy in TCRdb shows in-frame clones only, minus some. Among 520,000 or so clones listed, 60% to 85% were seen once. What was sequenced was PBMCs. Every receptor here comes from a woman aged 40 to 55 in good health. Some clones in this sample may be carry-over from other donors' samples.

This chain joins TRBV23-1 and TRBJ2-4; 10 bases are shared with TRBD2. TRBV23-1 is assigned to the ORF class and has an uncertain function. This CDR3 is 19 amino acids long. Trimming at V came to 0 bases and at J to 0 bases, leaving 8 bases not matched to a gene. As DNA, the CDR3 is TGCGCCAGCAGTCAATCGTCGGCTAGCGGGAGTAGAGCCAAAAACATTCAGTACTTC. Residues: CASSQSSASGSRAKNIQYF.

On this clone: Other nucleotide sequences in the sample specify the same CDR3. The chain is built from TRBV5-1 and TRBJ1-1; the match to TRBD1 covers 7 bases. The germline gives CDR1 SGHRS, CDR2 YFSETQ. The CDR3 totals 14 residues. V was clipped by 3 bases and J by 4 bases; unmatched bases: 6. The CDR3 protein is CASSSGPGGTEAFF. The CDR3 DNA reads TGCGCCAGCAGCTCAGGACCAGGGGGCACTGAAGCTTTCTTT.

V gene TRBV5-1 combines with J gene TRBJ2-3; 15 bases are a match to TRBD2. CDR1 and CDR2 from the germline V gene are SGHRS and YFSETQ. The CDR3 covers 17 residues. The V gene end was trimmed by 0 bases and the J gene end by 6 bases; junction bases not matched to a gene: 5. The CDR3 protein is CASSLEGLAGGADTQYF. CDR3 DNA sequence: TGCGCCAGCAGCTTGGAAGGACTAGCGGGGGGGGCGGATACGCAGTATTTT. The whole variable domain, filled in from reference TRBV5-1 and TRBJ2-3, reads KAGVTQTPRYLIKTRGQQVTLSCSPISGHRSVSWYQQTPGQGLQFLFEYFSETQRNKGNFPGRFSGRQFSNSRSEMNVSTLELGDSALYLCASSLEGLAGGADTQYFGPGTRLTVL.

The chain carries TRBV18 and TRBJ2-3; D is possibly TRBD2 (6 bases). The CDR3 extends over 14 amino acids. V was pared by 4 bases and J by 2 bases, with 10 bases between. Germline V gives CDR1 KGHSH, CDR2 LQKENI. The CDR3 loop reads CASSRGEITDTQYF. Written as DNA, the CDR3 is TGTGCCAGCTCACGCGGGGAAATCACAGATACGCAGTATTTT.

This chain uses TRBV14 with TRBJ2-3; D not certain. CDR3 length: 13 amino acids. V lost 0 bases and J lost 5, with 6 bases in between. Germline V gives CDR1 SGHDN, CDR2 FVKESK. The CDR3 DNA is TGTGCCAGCAGCCAAGAAAACCGAGATACGCAGTATTTT. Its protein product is CASSQENRDTQYF. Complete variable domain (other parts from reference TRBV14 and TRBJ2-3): EAGVTQFPSHSVIEKGQTVTLRCDPISGHDNLYWYRRVMGKEIKFLLHFVKESKQDESGMPNNRFLAERTGGTYSTLKVQPAELEDSGVYFCASSQENRDTQYFGPGTRLTVL.

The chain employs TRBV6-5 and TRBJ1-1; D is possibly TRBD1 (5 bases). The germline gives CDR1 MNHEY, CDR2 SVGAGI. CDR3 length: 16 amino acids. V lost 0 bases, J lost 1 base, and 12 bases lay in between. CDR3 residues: CASSYSGGRGNTEAFF. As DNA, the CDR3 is TGTGCCAGCAGTTACTCGGGGGGGAGGGGGAACACTGAAGCTTTCTTT.

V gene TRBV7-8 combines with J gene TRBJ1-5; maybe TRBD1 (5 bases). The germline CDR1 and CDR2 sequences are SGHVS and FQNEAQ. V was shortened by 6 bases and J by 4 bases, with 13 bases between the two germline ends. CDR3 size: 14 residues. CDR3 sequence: CASSYGTENQPQHF. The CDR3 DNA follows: TGTGCCAGCAGTTACGGGACGGAGAATCAGCCCCAGCATTTT.

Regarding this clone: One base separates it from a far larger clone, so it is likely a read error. CDR3 sequence: CATSRDPSGANVLTF. CDR3 coding DNA: TGTGCCACCAGCAGAGATCCCTCTGGGGCCAACGTCCTGACTTTC. V is TRBV15 and J is TRBJ2-6, with no clear D. The CDR3 spans 15 residues. Trimming stripped 0 bases from V and 0 bases from J, with 3 bases between. The germline V gene has CDR1 LNHNV and CDR2 YYDKDF (reference sequence).

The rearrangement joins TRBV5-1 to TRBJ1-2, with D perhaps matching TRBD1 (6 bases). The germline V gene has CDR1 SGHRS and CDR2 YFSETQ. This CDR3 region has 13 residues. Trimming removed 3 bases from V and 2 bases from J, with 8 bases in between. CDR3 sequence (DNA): TGCGCCAGCAGCTCGGGGGCCAACTATGGCTACACCTTC. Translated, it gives CASSSGANYGYTF.

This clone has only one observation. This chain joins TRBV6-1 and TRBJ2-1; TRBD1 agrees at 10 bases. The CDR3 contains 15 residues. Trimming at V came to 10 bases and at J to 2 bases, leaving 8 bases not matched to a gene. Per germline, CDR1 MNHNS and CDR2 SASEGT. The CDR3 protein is CATLTGTGAYNEQFF. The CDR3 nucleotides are TGTGCCACCTTAACCGGGACAGGGGCCTACAATGAGCAGTTCTTC.

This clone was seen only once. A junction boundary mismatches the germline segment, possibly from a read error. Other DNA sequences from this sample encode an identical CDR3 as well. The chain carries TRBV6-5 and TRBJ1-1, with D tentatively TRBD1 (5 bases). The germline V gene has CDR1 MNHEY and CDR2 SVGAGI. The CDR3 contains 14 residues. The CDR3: CASSYSGTRTEAFF. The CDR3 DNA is TGTGCCAGCAGCTACTCTGGGACCCGCACTGAAGCTTTCTTT.

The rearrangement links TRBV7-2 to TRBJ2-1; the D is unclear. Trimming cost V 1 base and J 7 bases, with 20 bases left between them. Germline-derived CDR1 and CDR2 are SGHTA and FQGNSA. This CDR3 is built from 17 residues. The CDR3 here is CASSLDRLRRAFNEQFF. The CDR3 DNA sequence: TGTGCCAGCAGCTTAGACCGCCTCCGACGGGCATTTAATGAGCAGTTCTTC.

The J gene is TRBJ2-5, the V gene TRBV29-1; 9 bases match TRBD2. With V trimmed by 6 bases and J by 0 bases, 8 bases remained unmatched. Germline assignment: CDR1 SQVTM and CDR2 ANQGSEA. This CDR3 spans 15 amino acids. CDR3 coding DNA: TGCAGCGTCGCCGGGACTAGCAAGTACCAAGAGACCCAGTACTTC. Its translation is CSVAGTSKYQETQYF.

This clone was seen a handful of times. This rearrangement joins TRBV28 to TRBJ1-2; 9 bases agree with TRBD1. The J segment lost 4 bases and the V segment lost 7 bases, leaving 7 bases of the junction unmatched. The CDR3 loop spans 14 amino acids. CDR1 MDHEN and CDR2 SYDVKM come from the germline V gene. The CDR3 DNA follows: TGTGCCAGCAACCTGGCGGGACAGGGCTATGGCTACACCTTC. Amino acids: CASNLAGQGYGYTF.

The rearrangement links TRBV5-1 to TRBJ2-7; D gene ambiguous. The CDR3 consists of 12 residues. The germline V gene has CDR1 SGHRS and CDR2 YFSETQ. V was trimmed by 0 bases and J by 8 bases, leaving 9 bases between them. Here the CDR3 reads CASSLGCWQQYF. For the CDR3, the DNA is TGCGCCAGCAGCTTGGGGTGTTGGCAGCAGTACTTC.

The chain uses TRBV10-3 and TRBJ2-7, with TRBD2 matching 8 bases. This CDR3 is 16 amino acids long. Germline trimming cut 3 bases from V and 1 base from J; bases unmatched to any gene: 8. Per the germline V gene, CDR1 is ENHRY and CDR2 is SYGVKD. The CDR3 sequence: CAISDLSSGQSYEQYF. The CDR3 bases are TGTGCCATCAGTGACCTTTCTAGCGGGCAATCCTACGAGCAGTACTTC.

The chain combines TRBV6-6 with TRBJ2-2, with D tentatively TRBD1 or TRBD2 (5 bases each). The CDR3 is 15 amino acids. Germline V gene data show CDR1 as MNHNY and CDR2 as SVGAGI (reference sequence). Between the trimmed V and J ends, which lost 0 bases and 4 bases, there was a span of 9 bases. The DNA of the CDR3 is TGTGCCAGCAGTTACTCGTTCGGGGCCACCGGGGAGCTGTTTTTT. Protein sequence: CASSYSFGATGELFF.

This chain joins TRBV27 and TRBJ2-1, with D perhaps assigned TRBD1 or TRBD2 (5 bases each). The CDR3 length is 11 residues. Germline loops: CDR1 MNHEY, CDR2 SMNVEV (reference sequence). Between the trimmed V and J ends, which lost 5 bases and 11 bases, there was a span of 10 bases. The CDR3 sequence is CASSTMGQQFF. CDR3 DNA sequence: TGTGCCAGCAGTACCATGGGACAGCAGTTCTTC.

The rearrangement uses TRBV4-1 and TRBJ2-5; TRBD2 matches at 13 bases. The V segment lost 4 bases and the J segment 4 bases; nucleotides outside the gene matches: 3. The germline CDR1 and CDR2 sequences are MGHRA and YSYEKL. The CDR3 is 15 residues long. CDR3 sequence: CASSPGTSGAETQYF. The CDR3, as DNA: TGCGCCAGCAGCCCCGGGACTAGCGGGGCAGAGACCCAGTACTTC.

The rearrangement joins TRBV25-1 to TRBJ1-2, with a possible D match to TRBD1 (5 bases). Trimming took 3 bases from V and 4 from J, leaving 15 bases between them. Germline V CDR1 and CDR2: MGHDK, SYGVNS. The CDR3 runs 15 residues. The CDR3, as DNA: TGTGCCAGCAGTGATACCTATCGGGGGGTCTATGGCTACACCTTC. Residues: CASSDTYRGVYGYTF.

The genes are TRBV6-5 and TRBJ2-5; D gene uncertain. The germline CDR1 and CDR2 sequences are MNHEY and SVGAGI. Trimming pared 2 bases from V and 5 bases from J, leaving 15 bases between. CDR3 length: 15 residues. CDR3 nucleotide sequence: TGTGCCAGCAGTTACGAGGACGGCATGGGGGAGACCCAGTACTTC. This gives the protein CASSYEDGMGETQYF.

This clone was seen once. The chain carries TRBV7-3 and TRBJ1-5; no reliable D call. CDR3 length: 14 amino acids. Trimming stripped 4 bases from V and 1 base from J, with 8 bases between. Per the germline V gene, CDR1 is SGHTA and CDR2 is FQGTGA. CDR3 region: CASSSAVSNQPQHF. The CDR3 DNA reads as TGTGCCAGCAGCTCCGCCGTCAGCAATCAGCCCCAGCATTTT.

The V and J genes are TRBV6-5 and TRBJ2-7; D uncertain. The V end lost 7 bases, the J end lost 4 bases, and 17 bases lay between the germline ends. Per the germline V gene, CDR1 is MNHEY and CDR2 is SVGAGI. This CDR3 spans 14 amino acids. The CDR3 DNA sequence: TGTGCCAGCACCTTACGGGCAGGAGAATACGAGCAGTACTTC. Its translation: CASTLRAGEYEQYF.

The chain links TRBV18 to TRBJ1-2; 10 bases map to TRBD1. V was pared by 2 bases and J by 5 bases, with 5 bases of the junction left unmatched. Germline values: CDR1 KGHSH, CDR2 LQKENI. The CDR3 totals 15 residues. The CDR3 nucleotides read TGTGCCAGCTCACCATTGACAGGGGGCAGGTATGGCTACACCTTC. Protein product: CASSPLTGGRYGYTF.

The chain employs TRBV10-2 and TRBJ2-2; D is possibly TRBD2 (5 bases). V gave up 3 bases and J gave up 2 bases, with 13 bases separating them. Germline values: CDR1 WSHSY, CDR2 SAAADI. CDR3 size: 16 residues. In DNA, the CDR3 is TGCGCCAGCAGTGACTGGCGGGCATCTAACACCGGGGAGCTGTTTTTT. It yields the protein CASSDWRASNTGELFF.

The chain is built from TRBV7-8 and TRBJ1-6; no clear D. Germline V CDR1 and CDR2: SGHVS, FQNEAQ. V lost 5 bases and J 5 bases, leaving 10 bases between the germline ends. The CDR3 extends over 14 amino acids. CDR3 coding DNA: TGTGCCAGCAGCCTCGCCATTGATAATTCACCCCTCCACTTT. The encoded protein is CASSLAIDNSPLHF.

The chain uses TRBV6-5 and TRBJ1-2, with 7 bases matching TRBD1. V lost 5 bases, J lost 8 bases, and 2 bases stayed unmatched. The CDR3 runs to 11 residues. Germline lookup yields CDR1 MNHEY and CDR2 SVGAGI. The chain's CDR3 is CASSQGGGYTF. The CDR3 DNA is TGTGCCAGCAGTCAGGGGGGAGGCTACACCTTC.

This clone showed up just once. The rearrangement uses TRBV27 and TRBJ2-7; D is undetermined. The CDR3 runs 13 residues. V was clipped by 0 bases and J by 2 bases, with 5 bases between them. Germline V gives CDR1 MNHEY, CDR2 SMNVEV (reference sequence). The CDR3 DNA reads TGTGCCAGCAGTTTATCTCCCACCTACGAGCAGTACTTC. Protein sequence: CASSLSPTYEQYF.